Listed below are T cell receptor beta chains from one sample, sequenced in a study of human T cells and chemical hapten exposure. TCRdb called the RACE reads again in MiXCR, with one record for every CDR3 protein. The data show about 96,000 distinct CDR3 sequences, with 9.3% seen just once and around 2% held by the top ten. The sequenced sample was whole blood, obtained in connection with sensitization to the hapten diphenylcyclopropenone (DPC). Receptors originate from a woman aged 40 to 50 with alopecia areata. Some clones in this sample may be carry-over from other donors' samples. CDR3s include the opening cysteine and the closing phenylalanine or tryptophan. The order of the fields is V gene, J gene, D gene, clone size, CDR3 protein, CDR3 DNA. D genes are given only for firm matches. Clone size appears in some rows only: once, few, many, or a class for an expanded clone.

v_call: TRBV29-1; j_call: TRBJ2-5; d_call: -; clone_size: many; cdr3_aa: CSAGEGETQYF; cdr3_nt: TGCAGCGCCGGCGAAGGAGAGACCCAGTACTTC
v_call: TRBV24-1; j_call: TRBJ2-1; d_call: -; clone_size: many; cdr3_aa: CATSDYNEQFF; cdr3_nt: TGTGCCACCAGTGATTACAATGAGCAGTTCTTC
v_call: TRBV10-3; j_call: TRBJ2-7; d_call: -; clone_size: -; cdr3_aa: CAIGEAQGEQYF; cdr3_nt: TGTGCCATCGGAGAGGCGCAGGGCGAGCAGTACTTC
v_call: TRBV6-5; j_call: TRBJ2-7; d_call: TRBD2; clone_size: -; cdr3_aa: CASSYSGTTLDEQYF; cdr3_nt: TGTGCCAGCAGTTACTCAGGGACTACCCTTGACGAGCAGTACTTC
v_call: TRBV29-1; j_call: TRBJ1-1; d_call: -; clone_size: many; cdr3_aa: CSVEENKNTEAFF; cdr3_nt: TGCAGCGTTGAAGAGAACAAGAACACTGAAGCTTTCTTT
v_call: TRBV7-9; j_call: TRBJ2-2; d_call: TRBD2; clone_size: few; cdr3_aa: CASSPGLADVGELFF; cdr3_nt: TGTGCCAGCAGCCCGGGACTAGCTGACGTCGGGGAGCTGTTTTTT
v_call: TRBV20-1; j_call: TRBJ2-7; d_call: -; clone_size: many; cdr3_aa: CSARAYYEQYF; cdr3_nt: TGCAGTGCTAGAGCTTACTACGAGCAGTACTTC
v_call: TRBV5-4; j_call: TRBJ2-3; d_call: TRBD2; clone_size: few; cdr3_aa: CASSVLAGSTDTQYF; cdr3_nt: TGTGCCAGCAGCGTACTAGCGGGTAGCACAGATACGCAGTATTTT
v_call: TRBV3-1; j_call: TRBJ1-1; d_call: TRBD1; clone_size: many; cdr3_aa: CASSPQGAWTEAFF; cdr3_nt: TGTGCCAGCAGCCCCCAGGGGGCCTGGACTGAAGCTTTCTTT
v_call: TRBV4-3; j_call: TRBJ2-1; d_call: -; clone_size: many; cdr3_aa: CASSQDAGYNEQFF; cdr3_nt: TGCGCCAGCAGCCAAGACGCAGGCTACAATGAGCAGTTCTTC
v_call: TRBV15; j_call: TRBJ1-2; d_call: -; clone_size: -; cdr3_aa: CATSRDPDYGYTF; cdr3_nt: TGTGCCACCAGCAGAGATCCAGACTATGGCTACACCTTC
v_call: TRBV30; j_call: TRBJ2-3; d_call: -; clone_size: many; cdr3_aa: CAWSVGAADTQYF; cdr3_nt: TGTGCCTGGAGTGTAGGTGCGGCAGATACGCAGTATTTT
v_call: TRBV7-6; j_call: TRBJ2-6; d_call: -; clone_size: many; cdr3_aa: CASSLVPRADQSGANVLTF; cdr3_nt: TGTGCCAGCAGCTTAGTCCCCCGGGCAGACCAGTCTGGGGCCAACGTCCTGACTTTC
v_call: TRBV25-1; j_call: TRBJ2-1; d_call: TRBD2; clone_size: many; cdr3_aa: CASSESVAGARADSSYNEQFF; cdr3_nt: TGTGCCAGCAGTGAATCGGTAGCGGGGGCTAGGGCGGACAGCTCCTACAATGAGCAGTTCTTC
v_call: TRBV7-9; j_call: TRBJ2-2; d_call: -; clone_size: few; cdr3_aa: CASASGGVGTGELFF; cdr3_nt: TGTGCCAGCGCCTCAGGTGGTGTAGGGACCGGGGAGCTGTTTTTT